These 24 T cell receptor beta chains share one sample of origin, sequenced in a study of T cell repertoires in cytomegalovirus infection (dated by TCRdb to about 2019). No antigen is known for these receptors. The listed sequencing device is Illumina HiSeq 1500. Using fastp at Q25 and MiXCR, TCRdb reprocessed the public reads and kept productive beta chains. Each CDR3 protein gets just one entry, which takes the most common genes and DNA from the rows behind it. The sample table contains approximately 770,000 distinct CDR3 sequences; only one count was recorded for roughly 29% of them. Jointly, the top ten make up around 14% of the sample. This specimen's treatment or condition label, per the study, means: in vitro stimulation with specific CMV peptide epitopes to enrich CMV-specific T cells. Specimen: cultured CD8+ T cells from PBMCs, collected from culture after CMV antigen stimulation. The receptors here all came from a human donor in good health (CMV status not recorded). Some clones in this sample may be carry-over from other donors' samples.

The chain recombines TRBV7-9 with TRBJ2-1, with no clear D. Germline V gene data show CDR1 as SEHNR and CDR2 as FQNEAQ (reference sequence). The V and J ends lost 4 bases and 8 bases respectively, with 9 bases between them. This CDR3 is 12 amino acids long. CDR3 in amino acids: CASSSTRDEQFF. The CDR3, as DNA: TGTGCCAGCAGCTCCACCCGGGATGAGCAGTTCTTC.

The chain uses TRBV12-3 or TRBV12-4 and TRBJ2-5, with D tentatively TRBD1 or TRBD2 (5 bases each). This CDR3 has 14 residues. V lost 3 bases and J lost 4, with 12 bases in between. CDR3 amino acids: CASSFEGRRETQYF. In DNA, the CDR3 is TGTGCCAGCAGTTTTGAGGGGCGGAGAGAGACCCAGTACTTC.

The rearrangement joins TRBV5-4 to TRBJ2-3, with D possibly matching TRBD1 (5 bases). V lost 0 bases and J 6 bases, leaving 11 bases between the germline ends. CDR1 and CDR2 from the germline V gene are SGHNT and YYREEE (reference sequence). The CDR3 spans 14 residues. CDR3 coding DNA: TGTGCCAGCAGCTTGGACAGGAGTAGGGATACGCAGTATTTT. This codes for CASSLDRSRDTQYF.

This clonotype was counted only a few times. V is TRBV27 and J is TRBJ2-5; the match to TRBD2 covers 12 bases. The CDR3 is 16 residues long. CDR1 is MNHEY, CDR2 SMNVEV, per germline (reference sequence). Unmatched junction bases numbered 11, after V lost 8 bases and J lost 4 bases. CDR3 sequence (DNA): TGTGCCAGCGCCCTAGCGGGGGGGCCATACGGAGAGACCCAGTACTTC. Protein product: CASALAGGPYGETQYF.

The table lists this clonotype with a few counts. This sequence joins TRBV28 and TRBJ2-3; the D is unclear. V lost 6 bases to trimming and J lost 2 bases, with 15 bases between them. The CDR3 sequence is 15 residues long. The germline CDR1 and CDR2 sequences are MDHEN and SYDVKM. CDR3 DNA sequence: TGTGCCAGCAGCTCGAGGTCCAAAGACACAGATACGCAGTATTTT. Encoded protein: CASSSRSKDTDTQYF.

This clonotype was recorded a few times. This rearrangement joins TRBV6-2 or TRBV6-3 to TRBJ2-4; the D is unclear. Between the trimmed V and J ends, which lost 6 bases and 8 bases, there was a span of 17 bases. There are 14 residues in the CDR3. The V gene's germline CDR1 is MNHEY and CDR2 SVGEGT. The CDR3 nucleotides are TGTGCCAGCAGCCCCTTGGCTCCCCGTGACATTCAGTACTTC. This sequence encodes CASSPLAPRDIQYF.

This clonotype has at least ten counts. V usage is TRBV6-1 and J usage is TRBJ2-7, with 10 nucleotides matching TRBD1. This CDR3 region has 14 residues. Germline assignment: CDR1 MNHNS and CDR2 SASEGT. Trimming took 3 bases from V and 3 from J; bases not matched to a gene: 2. The CDR3: CASSDWDRGYEQYF. CDR3 in DNA: TGTGCCAGCAGTGACTGGGACAGGGGCTACGAGCAGTACTTC.

This chain uses TRBV20-1 with TRBJ1-1; 8 bases align to TRBD1. This CDR3 region has 16 residues. V lost 5 bases, J lost 0 bases, and 11 bases stayed unmatched. Germline-derived CDR1 and CDR2 are DFQATT and SNEGSKA (reference sequence). The CDR3 protein is CSASDRGRGLNTEAFF. CDR3 sequence (DNA): TGCAGTGCTTCCGACAGGGGTCGAGGGTTGAACACTGAAGCTTTCTTT.

This clonotype was seen a few times. CDR3 coding DNA: TGTGCCAGCAGTTACCGAGGTACCGGTGACTACGAGCAGTACTTC. This translates into CASSYRGTGDYEQYF. The gene calls are TRBV6-6 and TRBJ2-7; unclear D gene. Germline CDR1 is MNHNY and CDR2 is SVGAGI (reference sequence). V was shortened by 2 bases and J by 3 bases, with 14 bases between the two germline ends. The CDR3 has 15 residues.

The gene calls are TRBV9 and TRBJ2-1; 10 nucleotides align to TRBD2. Germline V gives CDR1 SGDLS, CDR2 YYNGEE. This CDR3 is 15 amino acids long. V shed 3 bases and J 10 bases; nucleotides not matched to a gene: 10. The CDR3 reads CASSAGASGGYEQFF. CDR3 nucleotide sequence: TGTGCCAGCAGCGCGGGGGCTAGCGGGGGCTACGAGCAGTTCTTC.

V is TRBV7-9 and J is TRBJ2-7; D ambiguous. With 4 bases removed from V and 7 bases from J, the gap between germline ends came to 17 bases. From germline, CDR1 is SEHNR and CDR2 FQNEAQ (reference sequence). CDR3 length: 14 residues. DNA for the CDR3: TGTGCCAGCAGCTATTTTCAAGGATCGGCGGAGCAGTACTTC. Translated, it gives CASSYFQGSAEQYF.

This clonotype appeared once. Germline and junction disagree at one end, which may indicate a read error. The chain joins TRBV7-4 to TRBJ2-2; 8 bases match TRBD2. Germline V gene lookup returns CDR1 SGHVT and CDR2 SQSDAQ. This CDR3 region has 16 residues. The CDR3: CTSSLDFAGGTGELFF. The CDR3 region has the DNA TGTACCAGCAGCTTGGACTTTGCGGGGGGCACCGGGGAGCTGTTTTTT.

There are a few counts of this clonotype. J is TRBJ2-2 and V is TRBV4-1, with D unclear. CDR3 length: 13 residues. From germline, CDR1 is MGHRA and CDR2 YSYEKL. V gave up 5 bases and J gave up 0 bases, with 4 bases separating them. The CDR3 region is CASSAANTGELFF. The CDR3 region has the DNA TGCGCCAGCAGCGCAGCGAACACCGGGGAGCTGTTTTTT.

This clonotype was detected only a few times. The V and J genes are TRBV6-1 and TRBJ2-3; TRBD2 is a possible D gene (6 bases). CDR1 MNHNS and CDR2 SASEGT come from the germline V gene. The CDR3 length is 15 residues. V lost 8 bases, J lost 3 bases, and 18 bases lay in between. The CDR3 bases are TGTGCCAGCTCCCCCGGGGGAGGTTTAACAGATACGCAGTATTTT. It encodes CASSPGGGLTDTQYF.

This clonotype was picked up many times. The J gene is TRBJ2-1, the V gene TRBV7-9; 9 positions agree with TRBD1. The V and J ends lost 5 bases and 2 bases, in that order; junction bases with no gene match: 4. The germline V gene has CDR1 SEHNR and CDR2 FQNEAQ (reference sequence). The CDR3 is 15 residues long. This CDR3 reads CASSNRDRAYNEQFF. The CDR3 region has the DNA TGTGCCAGCAGCAACAGGGACAGGGCCTACAATGAGCAGTTCTTC.

The chain joins TRBV6-2 or TRBV6-3 to TRBJ2-5, with D maybe TRBD1 (6 bases). CDR3 size: 15 residues. Germline V gene data show CDR1 as MNHEY and CDR2 as SVGEGT. Trimming left V 5 bases short and J 5 bases short, with 18 bases between. CDR3 in DNA: TGTGCCAGCAGTCTCGTCGGGACACTACGGGAGACCCAGTACTTC. It translates to CASSLVGTLRETQYF.

The chain joins TRBV12-3 or TRBV12-4 to TRBJ2-5; D is uncertain. This CDR3 is built from 13 residues. V was pared by 3 bases and J by 1 base, with 6 bases between. This chain's CDR3 is CASSFQVQETQYF. The CDR3 DNA reads as TGTGCCAGCAGTTTCCAGGTCCAAGAGACCCAGTACTTC.

This chain links TRBV7-9 with TRBJ2-5; D unresolved. The CDR3 covers 15 residues. The germline V and J ends were trimmed by 1 base and 1 base, with 10 bases remaining between them. Germline CDR1 is SEHNR and CDR2 is FQNEAQ (reference sequence). The CDR3 reads CASSLGILRQETQYF. Here the CDR3 DNA reads TGTGCCAGCAGCTTAGGGATCTTACGCCAAGAGACCCAGTACTTC.

DNA for the CDR3: TGTGCCAGCAGCGAGGGAATTGGCTACACCTTC. Translation: CASSEGIGYTF. The chain carries TRBV27 and TRBJ1-2; D is undetermined. Germline CDR1 reads MNHEY; CDR2 reads SMNVEV (reference sequence). This CDR3 has 11 residues. The V gene lost 6 bases and the J gene lost 7 bases, with 9 bases spanning the gap.

V and J are TRBV11-2 and TRBJ1-6, with 9 bases matching TRBD1. V shed 3 bases and J 7 bases; nucleotides not matched to a gene: 7. The CDR3 is made up of 16 amino acids. Germline CDR1 reads SGHAT; CDR2 reads FQNNGV. This CDR3 is CASSLSGTGTNSPLHF. The DNA for the CDR3 is TGTGCCAGCAGCTTGTCCGGGACAGGGACCAATTCACCCCTCCACTTT. Full variable domain (outside the CDR3, taken from reference TRBV11-2 and TRBJ1-6): EAGVAQSPRYKIIEKRQSVAFWCNPISGHATLYWYQQILGQGPKLLIQFQNNGVVDDSQLPKDRFSAERLKGVDSTLKIQPAKLEDSAVYLCASSLSGTGTNSPLHFGNGTRLTVT.

Only a few counts were recorded for this clonotype. The chain couples TRBV27 to TRBJ2-1, with D perhaps matching TRBD1 (5 bases). Trimming removed 4 bases at V and 3 bases at J, with 13 bases between. CDR3 length equals 15 residues. The germline CDR1 and CDR2 sequences are MNHEY and SMNVEV (reference sequence). The CDR3 sequence is CASSSRVSNYNEQFF. The DNA for the CDR3 is TGTGCCAGCAGTTCCAGGGTCTCCAACTACAATGAGCAGTTCTTC.

V is TRBV6-2 or TRBV6-3 and J is TRBJ2-1, with D possibly matching TRBD2 (7 bases). The germline V and J ends were trimmed by 9 bases and 0 bases, with 12 bases remaining between them. The CDR3 runs to 14 residues. Germline V gene lookup returns CDR1 MNHEY and CDR2 SVGEGT. The CDR3 spells CASYGGPSYNEQFF. The CDR3 bases are TGTGCCAGTTACGGGGGGCCCTCCTACAATGAGCAGTTCTTC.

In its sample, this clonotype was seen many times. The genes are TRBV7-6 and TRBJ2-7; D is unclear. The CDR3 is 13 residues long. V was pared by 1 base and J by 0 bases, with 4 bases between. Germline V lookup: CDR1 SGHVS, CDR2 FNYEAQ. The CDR3 nucleotides read TGTGCCAGCAGCTTAGACGACTCCTACGAGCAGTACGTC. Its protein product is CASSLDDSYEQYV.

This chain connects TRBV11-3 to TRBJ2-1; tentatively, D is TRBD1 or TRBD2 (5 bases each). V lost 4 bases and J 0 bases, leaving 13 bases between the germline ends. In germline, CDR1 is SGHNT, CDR2 YENEEA. The CDR3 runs to 16 residues. The CDR3 reads CASSSRDPNSYNEQFF. The CDR3 DNA sequence: TGTGCCAGCAGCTCTCGGGACCCCAACTCCTACAATGAGCAGTTCTTC.